The 21 T cell receptor beta chains in this list originate from one sample, sequenced in a study of regulatory T cells in long-lasting Graves disease. Construction of the TCR beta libraries employed iRepertoire HTBI primers in conjunction with Arm-PCR of CDR3 regions. Each CDR3 protein gets one entry after TCRdb re-called the multiplex PCR reads with MiXCR. The sample includes about 540,000 distinct CDR3 sequences, 13% of them seen just once. Time point indicated: newly diagnosed GD, antithyroid drugs for less than 3 months. Generation of the TCR library employed RNA extracted from PBMCs. These data were likewise used in another study, on T cells in Graves' hyperthyroidism and ophthalmopathy.

The sample consisted of peripheral blood mononuclear cells (PBMCs), taken at new diagnosis, from a patient treated with antithyroid drugs. These receptors came from a man aged 25-45 years with Graves disease.

A few counts support this clonotype. The chain couples TRBV20-1 to TRBJ2-1; 8 bases are shared with TRBD1. The CDR3 contains 13 residues. V was pared by 0 bases and J by 16 bases, with 11 bases of the junction left unmatched. Germline CDR1 DFQATT, CDR2 SNEGSKA (reference sequence). The CDR3 DNA is TGCAGTGCTAGAGATCAAGGACAGGGTACCCAATTCTTC. It specifies CSARDQGQGTQFF.

This clonotype was detected many times. The gene calls are TRBV28 and TRBJ1-2; D may be TRBD1 (5 bases). Between the trimmed V and J ends, which lost 5 bases and 4 bases, there was a span of 14 bases. In germline, CDR1 is MDHEN, CDR2 SYDVKM. This CDR3 comprises 14 residues. The CDR3 DNA is TGTGCCAGCAGTGGGGCAGGGATCATCTATGGCTACACCTTC. As protein: CASSGAGIIYGYTF.

Remarks on this clonotype: A read error may explain this, as a much larger clone is one base away. This CDR3 is missing its conserved last phenylalanine or tryptophan, likely due to a read error. This sequence joins TRBV2 and TRBJ2-5; unclear D gene. CDR3 size: 13 residues. From germline, CDR1 is SNHLY and CDR2 FYNNEI. V was clipped by 5 bases and J by 5 bases, with 12 bases between them. This chain's CDR3 is CASSKDLTETQYL. The CDR3 DNA reads as TGTGCCAGCAGTAAGGATCTTACGGAGACCCAGTACCTC.

This clonotype was picked up many times. The chain is built from TRBV29-1 and TRBJ1-1; tentative D call: TRBD1 (6 bases). The length of the CDR3 is 12 residues. Germline values: CDR1 SQVTM, CDR2 ANQGSEA. Deletions cut 3 bases from V and 5 bases from J, with 10 bases between. As DNA, the CDR3 is TGCAGCGTTGACAGGGGAAGAACTGAAGCTTTCTTT. Residues: CSVDRGRTEAFF.

This clonotype showed up many times. The gene calls are TRBV20-1 and TRBJ2-7; 12 bases match TRBD2. The CDR3 sequence is 15 residues long. The germline V gene has CDR1 DFQATT and CDR2 SNEGSKA (reference sequence). With 8 bases clipped from V and 2 bases from J, the junction kept 10 bases outside the gene matches. As DNA, the CDR3 is TGCAGTTCCAATGGGGGACTAGCGGGTACCTACGAGCAGTACTTC. This translates into CSSNGGLAGTYEQYF.

This clonotype was seen at least ten times. One end of the junction does not line up with germline, which may come from a read error. The V and J genes are TRBV28 and TRBJ2-7; 8 bases map to TRBD1. This CDR3 has 12 amino acids. Germline assignment: CDR1 MDHEN and CDR2 SYDVKM. CDR3: CASSANDRGVDF. For the CDR3, the DNA is TGTGCCAGCAGTGCCAACGACAGGGGAGTCGACTTC.

This clonotype was seen a few times. This chain uses TRBV18 with TRBJ2-5; 7 bases are a match to TRBD1. Germline assignment: CDR1 KGHSH and CDR2 LQKENI. The CDR3 is made up of 15 amino acids. Trimming removed 0 bases from V and 5 bases from J; junction bases left unmatched: 6. CDR3 in DNA: TGTGCCAGCTCACCACCGACAGGGAGATCGGAGACCCAGTACTTC. It specifies CASSPPTGRSETQYF.

This clonotype was seen a handful of times. The chain is built from TRBV4-2 and TRBJ2-2; 8 nucleotides align to TRBD2. Trimming at V came to 1 base and at J to 3 bases, leaving 7 bases not matched to a gene. From germline, CDR1 is LGHNA and CDR2 YNFKEQ. The CDR3 has 17 residues. The CDR3 protein is CASSQGGGLTDTGELFF. As DNA, the CDR3 is TGTGCCAGCAGCCAAGGCGGGGGGCTTACCGACACCGGGGAGCTGTTTTTT.

This chain uses TRBV20-1 with TRBJ2-1; 8 bases map to TRBD1. CDR1 is DFQATT, CDR2 SNEGSKA, per germline (reference sequence). This CDR3 has 15 residues. The V gene end was trimmed by 6 bases and the J gene end by 8 bases; junction bases not matched to a gene: 15. The CDR3 loop reads CSAAPGTGKRDEQFF. CDR3 coding DNA: TGCAGTGCAGCCCCTGGGACAGGCAAGCGTGATGAGCAGTTCTTC.

Here the CDR3 DNA reads TGTGCCAGCAGCCCCTCGAGGATAGCAGAGACCCAGTACTTC. It encodes CASSPSRIAETQYF. The chain recombines TRBV7-8 with TRBJ2-5; D is undetermined. Germline CDR1 SGHVS, CDR2 FQNEAQ. This CDR3 is 14 amino acids long. Trimming took 5 bases from V and 4 from J, leaving 14 bases between them.

This chain uses TRBV10-3 with TRBJ1-5; perhaps TRBD1 as D (5 bases). Between the trimmed V and J ends, which lost 0 bases and 5 bases, there was a span of 14 bases. The CDR3 length is 16 residues. Germline loops: CDR1 ENHRY, CDR2 SYGVKD. CDR3 residues: CAISESRGEGYQPQHF. DNA of the CDR3: TGTGCCATCAGTGAGTCGAGGGGCGAGGGCTATCAGCCCCAGCATTTT.

This clonotype has only a few counts. The chain joins TRBV18 to TRBJ2-2, with 8 bases matching TRBD1. V was clipped by 5 bases and J by 0 bases; unmatched bases: 11. The CDR3 loop spans 18 amino acids. From germline, CDR1 is KGHSH and CDR2 LQKENI. Here the CDR3 reads CASSSAPRTGTNTGELFF. CDR3 coding DNA: TGTGCCAGCTCATCAGCACCCAGGACAGGGACGAACACCGGGGAGCTGTTTTTT. Full variable domain (missing parts from reference TRBV18 and TRBJ2-2): NAGVMQNPRHLVRRRGQEARLRCSPMKGHSHVYWYRQLPEEGLKFMVYLQKENIIDESGMPKERFSAEFPKEGPSILRIQQVVRGDSAAYFCASSSAPRTGTNTGELFFGEGSRLTVL.

This clonotype was counted a few times. The chain couples TRBV7-3 to TRBJ2-1; D might be TRBD2 (5 bases). Germline loops: CDR1 SGHTA, CDR2 FQGTGA. Trimming shortened V by 2 bases and J by 2 bases, and 10 bases separated the two germline ends. The CDR3 has 15 residues. CDR3 coding DNA: TGTGCCAGCAGCTTACGTTCCGGGACCTACAATGAGCAGTTCTTC. Translation: CASSLRSGTYNEQFF.

This clonotype showed up many times. The chain uses TRBV2 and TRBJ1-4, with TRBD1 identical over 8 bases. J gave up 2 bases and V 11 bases, and 7 bases lay outside the gene matches. The CDR3 has 14 residues. Germline values: CDR1 SNHLY, CDR2 FYNNEI. CDR3 coding DNA: TGTGCCTCACAGGGGGGCGGCACTAATGAAAAACTGTTTTTT. Residues: CASQGGGTNEKLFF.

A word on this clonotype: One end of the junction fails to match germline, which may point to a read error. The chain couples TRBV12-3 or TRBV12-4 to TRBJ2-1, with D tentatively TRBD1 (6 bases). This CDR3 is built from 11 residues. This CDR3 is CASILDSLQFF. CDR3 sequence (DNA): TGTGCCAGCATCCTGGACAGCTTGCAGTTCTTT.

The chain carries TRBV25-1 and TRBJ2-6; tentatively, D is TRBD2 (5 bases). The V gene lost 9 bases and the J gene lost 4 bases, with 19 bases spanning the gap. This CDR3 spans 16 amino acids. Germline CDR1 MGHDK, CDR2 SYGVNS. The CDR3 region has the DNA TGTGCCAGTAGCCCAGGAGGTCCCTTCGGGGCCAACGTCCTGACTTTC. Translating it yields CASSPGGPFGANVLTF.

This clonotype was detected only a few times. This chain connects TRBV20-1 to TRBJ1-5, with no clear D. The CDR3 runs 15 residues. Trimming took 6 bases from V and 3 from J, leaving 18 bases between them. Per the germline V gene, CDR1 is DFQATT and CDR2 is SNEGSKA (reference sequence). The CDR3 region is CSALVSGGFNQPQHF. The CDR3 coding sequence is TGCAGTGCCCTGGTCTCGGGCGGCTTCAATCAGCCCCAGCATTTT.

There are a few counts of this clonotype. V gene TRBV7-2 combines with J gene TRBJ2-7, with 7 bases that match TRBD1. CDR1 is SGHTA and CDR2 is FQGNSA in the germline V gene. The CDR3 covers 15 residues. With 5 bases clipped from V and 4 bases from J, the junction kept 11 bases outside the gene matches. CDR3 in amino acids: CASSVRDSPFYEQYF. In DNA, the CDR3 is TGTGCCAGCAGCGTCCGGGACAGCCCCTTTTACGAGCAGTACTTC.

This clonotype was picked up a small number of times. V is TRBV24-1 and J is TRBJ2-1, with a weak D call TRBD2 (6 bases). CDR1 KGHDR and CDR2 SFDVKD come from the germline V gene. With 8 bases removed from V and 4 bases from J, the gap between germline ends came to 17 bases. The CDR3 is 15 residues long. CDR3 amino acids: CATMGAGRSYNEQFF. The CDR3 coding sequence is TGTGCCACCATGGGTGCGGGACGGTCGTACAATGAGCAGTTCTTC.

The genes are TRBV10-2 and TRBJ2-1; D ambiguous. The CDR3 has 15 residues. From germline, CDR1 is WSHSY and CDR2 SAAADI. V shed 3 bases and J shed 7 bases, with 16 bases lying between them. The CDR3 bases are TGCGCCAGCAGTGAACCAGCGAGAAAGATTAATGAGCAGTTCTTC. Its translation: CASSEPARKINEQFF.

This clonotype showed up many times. The rearrangement uses TRBV11-2 and TRBJ2-7; no firm D call. This CDR3 region has 12 residues. V lost 0 bases and J 12 bases, leaving 12 bases between the germline ends. The germline V gene encodes CDR1 SGHAT and CDR2 FQNNGV. The CDR3 bases are TGTGCCAGCAGCTTAGATCCCGCTAATCGGTACTTC. It encodes CASSLDPANRYF.